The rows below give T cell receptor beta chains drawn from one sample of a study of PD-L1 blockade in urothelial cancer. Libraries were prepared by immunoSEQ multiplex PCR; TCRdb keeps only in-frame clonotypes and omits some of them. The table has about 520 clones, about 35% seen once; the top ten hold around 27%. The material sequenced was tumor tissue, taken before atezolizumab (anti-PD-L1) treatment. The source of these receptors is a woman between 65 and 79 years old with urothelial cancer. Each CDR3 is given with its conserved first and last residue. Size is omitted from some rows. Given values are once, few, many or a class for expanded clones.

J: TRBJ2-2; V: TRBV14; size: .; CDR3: CASRRQMNTGELFF
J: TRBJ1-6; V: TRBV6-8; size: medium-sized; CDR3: CASKLSSYNSPLHF
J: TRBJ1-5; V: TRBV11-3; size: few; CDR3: CASSARTGFNQPQHF
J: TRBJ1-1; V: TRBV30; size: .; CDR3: CAWRDSGIAEAFF
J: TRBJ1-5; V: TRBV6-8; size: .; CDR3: CASSVGYGGNNQPQHF
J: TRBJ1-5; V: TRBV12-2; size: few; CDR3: CASRPRGRDQPQHF
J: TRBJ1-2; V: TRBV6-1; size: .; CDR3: CASSEAGSWDGYTF
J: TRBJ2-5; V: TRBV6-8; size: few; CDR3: CASSYSLAGFQETQYF
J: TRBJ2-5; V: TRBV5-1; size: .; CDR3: CASSPSGGRETQYF
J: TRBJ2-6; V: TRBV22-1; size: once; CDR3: CPGSHEGSEQSRANVLTF
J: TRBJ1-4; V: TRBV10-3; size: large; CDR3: CAISEGQGNEKLFF
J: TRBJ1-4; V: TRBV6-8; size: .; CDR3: CASSLQSNEKLFF
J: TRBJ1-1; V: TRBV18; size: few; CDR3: CASSPRGETEAFF
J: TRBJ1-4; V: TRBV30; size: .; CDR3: CAWSVLGRGEKLFF
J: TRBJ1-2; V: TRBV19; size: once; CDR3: CASSINYGYTF
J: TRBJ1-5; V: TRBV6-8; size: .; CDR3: CASSYVADQPQHF
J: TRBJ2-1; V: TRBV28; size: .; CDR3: CASSFLGTLVRSYNEQFF
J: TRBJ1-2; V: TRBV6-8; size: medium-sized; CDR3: CASSGDRVGGYTF
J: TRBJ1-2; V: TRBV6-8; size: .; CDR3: CASSKGRGVYGYTF
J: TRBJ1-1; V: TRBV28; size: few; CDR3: CASRSAGEEAFF
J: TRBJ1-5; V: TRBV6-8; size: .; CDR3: CATSGDSNQPQHF
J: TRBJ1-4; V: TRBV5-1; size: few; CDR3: CASSGGIWTNEKLFF
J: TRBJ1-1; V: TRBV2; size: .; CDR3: CASSLGGARTEAFF
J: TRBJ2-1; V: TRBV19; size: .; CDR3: CASNVGQGSYNEQFF
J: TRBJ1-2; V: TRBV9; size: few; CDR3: CASSPRTRDGGPYGYTF
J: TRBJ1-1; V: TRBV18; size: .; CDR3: CASSPGLPGQGNSEAFF
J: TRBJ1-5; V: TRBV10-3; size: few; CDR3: CASTVVGDQPQHF
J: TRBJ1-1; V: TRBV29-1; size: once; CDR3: CSVVTDANFNTEAFF
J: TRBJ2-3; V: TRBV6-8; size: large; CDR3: CAIGLATSTDTQYF
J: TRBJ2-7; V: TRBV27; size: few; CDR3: CASSPYYGRNEQYF
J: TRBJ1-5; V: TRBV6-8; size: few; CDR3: CASSWGGNNQPQHF
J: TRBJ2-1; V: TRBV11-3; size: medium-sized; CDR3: CASSLGGPMNGNEQFF
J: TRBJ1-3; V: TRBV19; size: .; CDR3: CASSIGIWSSGNTIYF
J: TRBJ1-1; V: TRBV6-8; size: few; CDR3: CASRLLFTEAFF
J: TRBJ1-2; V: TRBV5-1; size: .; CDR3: CASSLSWTGESYGYTF
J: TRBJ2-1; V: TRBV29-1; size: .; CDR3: CSALPGRNNEQFF
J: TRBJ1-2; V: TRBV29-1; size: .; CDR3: CSVSNPLQGFGYTF
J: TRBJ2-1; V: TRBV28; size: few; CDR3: CASSILNVLAGGSYNEQFF
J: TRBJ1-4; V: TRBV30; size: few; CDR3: CAWSDPRGLGEKLFF
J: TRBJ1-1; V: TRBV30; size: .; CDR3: CARSAGGTEAFF
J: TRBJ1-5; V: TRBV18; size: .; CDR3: CASSPPGQGSNQPQHF
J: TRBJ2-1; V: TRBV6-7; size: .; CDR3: CASRGIGGKRFNEQFF
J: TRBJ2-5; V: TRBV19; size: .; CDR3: CASSITGQGGETQYF
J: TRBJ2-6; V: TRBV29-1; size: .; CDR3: CSVGPGTGGRTGANVLTF